These 18 T cell receptor beta chains originate from one sample sequenced in a study of cytomegalovirus exposure and HLA in healthy donors. The PCR contained 60 Vbeta and 13 Jbeta primers. Repertoires were generated with immunoSEQ multiplex PCR, while TCRdb's copy carries only in-frame clones and drops some. Counted here are roughly 130,000 clones, roughly two thirds occurring once; the ten biggest clones make up roughly 1.6%. Sequencing used PBMCs. These receptors were collected from a man aged 25 to 45 in good health and CMV-seropositive.

V and J are TRBV6-5 and TRBJ2-5, with a tentative D call TRBD1 (6 bases). With 6 bases removed from V and 4 bases from J, the gap between germline ends came to 18 bases. The CDR3 totals 15 residues. The germline gives CDR1 MNHEY, CDR2 SVGAGI. As DNA, the CDR3 is TGTGCCAGCAGGCCACAGGGATTTCCCTCAGAGACCCAGTACTTC. Amino acids: CASRPQGFPSETQYF.

The chain uses TRBV7-2 and TRBJ2-7, with D perhaps matching TRBD2 (6 bases). The CDR3 loop spans 14 amino acids. Per the germline V gene, CDR1 is SGHTA and CDR2 is FQGNSA. Trimming took off 3 bases at V and 4 bases at J, with 13 bases between the two ends. This CDR3 reads CASSFGLARYEQYF. The CDR3 DNA sequence: TGTGCCAGCAGCTTTGGGCTAGCGAGATACGAGCAGTACTTC.

This clone has a handful of counts. The chain combines TRBV4-3 with TRBJ2-4, with TRBD1 as a possible D gene (5 bases). Trimming left V 0 bases short and J 3 bases short, with 12 bases between. Germline V gives CDR1 LGHNA, CDR2 YSLEER. CDR3 length equals 16 residues. The CDR3 protein is CASSQDNWQGKNIQYF. For the CDR3, the DNA is TGCGCCAGCAGCCAAGACAACTGGCAGGGCAAAAACATTCAGTACTTC.

The chain carries TRBV11-2 and TRBJ1-1, with a weak D call TRBD1 (5 bases). The V end lost 2 bases, the J end lost 3 bases, and 19 bases lay between the germline ends. CDR1 SGHAT and CDR2 FQNNGV come from the germline V gene. The CDR3 consists of 17 residues. The CDR3 protein is CASSLTRRGGRDTEAFF. The CDR3 DNA is TGTGCCAGCAGCTTAACCCGCCGGGGGGGGAGGGACACTGAAGCTTTCTTT.

The genes are TRBV4-3 and TRBJ2-7; possible D gene TRBD2, 6 bases. Per germline, CDR1 LGHNA and CDR2 YSLEER. Trimming cost V 0 bases and J 4 bases, with 13 bases left between them. The CDR3 runs 15 residues. The CDR3 sequence is CASSQDFGTPYEQYF. For the CDR3, the DNA is TGCGCCAGCAGCCAAGATTTCGGGACTCCTTACGAGCAGTACTTC.

The rearrangement links TRBV28 to TRBJ1-6, with 11 bases aligning to TRBD1. CDR1 and CDR2 from the germline V gene are MDHEN and SYDVKM. This CDR3 is 15 amino acids long. Losses at the gene ends were 5 bases for V and 10 bases for J; bases not matched to a gene: 7. This CDR3 reads CASSPPGQGGSPLHF. The CDR3 DNA reads as TGTGCCAGCAGTCCACCGGGACAGGGGGGGTCACCCCTCCACTTT. Variable domain in full (rest from reference TRBV28 and TRBJ1-6): DVKVTQSSRYLVKRTGEKVFLECVQDMDHENMFWYRQDPGLGLRLIYFSYDVKMKEKGDIPEGYSVSREKKERFSLILESASTNQTSMYLCASSPPGQGGSPLHFGNGTRLTVT.

In DNA, the CDR3 is TGTGCCAGCAGCTTGTTAGGGAGCGGCACTGAAGCTTTCTTT. Residues: CASSLLGSGTEAFF. The chain links TRBV5-5 to TRBJ1-1; D is ambiguous. Trimming shortened V by 1 base and J by 4 bases, and 11 bases separated the two germline ends. The CDR3 extends over 14 amino acids. Germline CDR1 and CDR2: SGHKS and YYEKEE (reference sequence).

V gene TRBV2 combines with J gene TRBJ2-7; D call uncertain. V was pared by 3 bases and J by 0 bases, with 9 bases between. The CDR3 length is 14 residues. Germline loops: CDR1 SNHLY, CDR2 FYNNEI. The DNA of the CDR3 is TGTGCCAGCAGTGATGAGGTTAGCTCCTACGAGCAGTACTTC. It specifies CASSDEVSSYEQYF. The whole variable domain, filled in from reference TRBV2 and TRBJ2-7, reads EPEVTQTPSHQVTQMGQEVILRCVPISNHLYFYWYRQILGQKVEFLVSFYNNEISEKSEIFDDQFSVERPDGSNFTLKIRSTKLEDSAMYFCASSDEVSSYEQYFGPGTRLTVT.

The J gene is TRBJ1-1, the V gene TRBV27, with a weak D call TRBD1 (6 bases). The ends were cut back, 3 bases at V and 4 bases at J, with 12 bases in the middle. Germline V gives CDR1 MNHEY, CDR2 SMNVEV (reference sequence). The CDR3 consists of 14 residues. As DNA, the CDR3 is TGTGCCAGCAGTTTCCCGGACAGACCCACTGAAGCTTTCTTT. This encodes CASSFPDRPTEAFF.

The rearrangement joins TRBV13 to TRBJ2-7; 7 nucleotides align to TRBD1. Trimming cost V 3 bases and J 2 bases; bases outside gene matches: 1. Per the germline V gene, CDR1 is PRHDT and CDR2 is FYEKMQ (reference sequence). The CDR3 is made up of 13 amino acids. The CDR3 DNA sequence: TGTGCCAGCAGCTTGACAGGGACCTACGAGCAGTACTTC. This encodes CASSLTGTYEQYF.

This sequence joins TRBV5-8 and TRBJ1-2; no reliable D call. Deletions cut 0 bases from V and 2 bases from J, with 5 bases between. The V gene's germline CDR1 is SGHTS and CDR2 YDEGEE. The CDR3 totals 13 residues. The CDR3 here is CASSLGHNYGYTF. CDR3 in DNA: TGTGCCAGCAGCTTGGGACACAACTATGGCTACACCTTC.

The chain couples TRBV6-1 to TRBJ2-7; D is ambiguous. The CDR3 runs 11 residues. Germline CDR1 and CDR2: MNHNS and SASEGT. Trimming took off 4 bases at V and 1 base at J, with 2 bases between the two ends. Here the CDR3 DNA reads TGTGCCAGCAGTGCATCCTACGAGCAGTACTTC. Encoded protein: CASSASYEQYF.

The V and J genes are TRBV4-3 and TRBJ2-7, with 8 nucleotides matching TRBD1. The CDR3 totals 15 residues. Germline trimming cut 3 bases from V and 2 bases from J; bases unmatched to any gene: 6. Germline lookup yields CDR1 LGHNA and CDR2 YSLEER. The CDR3 protein is CASSHGQGGPYEQYF. For the CDR3, the DNA is TGCGCCAGCAGCCACGGACAGGGAGGACCCTACGAGCAGTACTTC.

This clone was seen a handful of times. The rearrangement uses TRBV6-6 and TRBJ2-5; the D is unclear. V lost 0 bases and J 0 bases, leaving 8 bases between the germline ends. The CDR3 spans 15 residues. Germline CDR1 is MNHNY and CDR2 is SVGAGI (reference sequence). The CDR3 here is CASSYSRLDQETQYF. In DNA, the CDR3 is TGTGCCAGCAGTTACTCGAGGCTGGACCAAGAGACCCAGTACTTC.

In the case of this clone: One end of the junction varies from germline; a read error may be responsible. The chain has TRBV27 and TRBJ1-1; no clear D. The CDR3 is 10 amino acids. Germline loops: CDR1 MNHEY, CDR2 SMNVEV (reference sequence). In DNA form, the CDR3 reads TGTTCCAGCACCCCCCCGGGGAAGTCCTTT. This sequence encodes CSSTPPGKSF.

J is TRBJ2-2 and V is TRBV7-6; no firm D call. There are 11 residues in the CDR3. CDR1 is SGHVS and CDR2 is FNYEAQ in the germline V gene. V shed 8 bases and J shed 3 bases, with 4 bases lying between them. The CDR3 region is CASGDTGELFF. CDR3 sequence (DNA): TGTGCCAGCGGAGACACCGGGGAGCTGTTTTTT.

This clone was seen a few times. The chain combines TRBV6-1 with TRBJ2-1, with 9 bases aligning to TRBD1. This CDR3 region has 14 residues. Unmatched junction bases numbered 7, after V lost 5 bases and J lost 8 bases. CDR1 MNHNS and CDR2 SASEGT come from the germline V gene. The CDR3 spells CASSLRDRVDEQFF. CDR3 bases: TGTGCCAGCAGTCTCCGGGACAGGGTGGATGAGCAGTTCTTC.

Written as DNA, the CDR3 is TGTGCCAGCGACGGGGGGACTAGCACAGATACGCAGTATTTT. Protein product: CASDGGTSTDTQYF. The J gene is TRBJ2-3, the V gene TRBV5-6; 7 nucleotides align to TRBD2. The CDR3 spans 14 residues. Looked up from germline, CDR1 is SGHDT and CDR2 is YYEEEE. Trimming removed 7 bases from V and 0 bases from J; junction bases left unmatched: 5.